This is a list of T cell receptor beta chains from one sample in a study of shared clonotypes between healthy human individuals. Clones were sequenced by immunoSEQ multiplex PCR, and TCRdb holds only the in-frame ones, with some missing. The repertoire holds approximately 350,000 clones, with 96% as singletons. The specimen was memory CD8+ T cells sorted from blood. The receptors originated from a young man in good health. Both conserved end residues are part of each CDR3. The order of the fields is V gene, J gene, CDR3 protein.

TRBV28,TRBJ2-1,CASSLWNEQFF
TRBV4-2,TRBJ2-1,CASSPKVRAPRNNEQFF
TRBV9,TRBJ2-2,CASSVEGGELFF
TRBV19,TRBJ2-7,CASSRHRAAASYEQYF
TRBV5-1,TRBJ2-2,CASSFDTGELFF
TRBV30,TRBJ1-3,CAWRKDRETGNTIYF
TRBV5-1,TRBJ2-1,CASSLPRLAGGPNEQFF
TRBV5-4,TRBJ2-1,CASSVETGYNEQFF
TRBV19,TRBJ1-2,CASTSPGGPIYGYTF
TRBV5-4,TRBJ2-1,CASSRPGTSLNNEQFF
TRBV10-3,TRBJ2-1,CAITGGPYNEQFF
TRBV7-8,TRBJ2-7,CASSPRGPDEQYF
TRBV7-9,TRBJ1-6,CASSLEERPGLNSPLHF
TRBV30,TRBJ2-7,CAWSAYRQGGYEQYF
TRBV9,TRBJ2-3,CASSAGENTDTQYF